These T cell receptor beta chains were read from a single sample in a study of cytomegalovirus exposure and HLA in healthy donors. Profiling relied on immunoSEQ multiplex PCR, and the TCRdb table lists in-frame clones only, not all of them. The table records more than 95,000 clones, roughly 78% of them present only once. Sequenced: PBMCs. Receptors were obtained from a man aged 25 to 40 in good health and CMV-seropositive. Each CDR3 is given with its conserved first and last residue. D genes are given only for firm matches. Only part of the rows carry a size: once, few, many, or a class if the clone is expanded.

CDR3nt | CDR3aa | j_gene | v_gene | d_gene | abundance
TGTGCCAGCTCACCGGCGGGCCCTAACACCGGGGAGCTGTTTTTT | CASSPAGPNTGELFF | TRBJ2-2 | TRBV18 | NA | NA
TGTGCCAGCAGTACGGGACTAGCGGGGGGCAGCGAGCAGTACTTC | CASSTGLAGGSEQYF | TRBJ2-7 | TRBV2 | TRBD2 | NA
TGTGCCAGCTCACCTAACTTAGGCACAGATACGCAGTATTTT | CASSPNLGTDTQYF | TRBJ2-3 | TRBV18 | NA | NA
TGTGCCAGCAGCGCGGTTCGGAACACTGAAGCTTTCTTT | CASSAVRNTEAFF | TRBJ1-1 | TRBV7-9 | NA | NA
TGTGCCAGCTCACCAACTAGCCCTGGGGGGGAAAAACTGTTTTTT | CASSPTSPGGEKLFF | TRBJ1-4 | TRBV18 | NA | NA
TGTGCCTGGAGCAGAAGACTTCTTAAAGGGGACACTGAAGCTTTCTTT | CAWSRRLLKGDTEAFF | TRBJ1-1 | TRBV30 | NA | NA
TGTGCCAGTACCGCCGGGGGGCGGGAAGGTTTCGACGAGCAGTACTTC | CASTAGGREGFDEQYF | TRBJ2-7 | TRBV19 | NA | NA
TGTGCCAGCAGAAGATCCGGGACAGGGATCTACAATGAGCAGTTCTTC | CASRRSGTGIYNEQFF | TRBJ2-1 | TRBV27 | TRBD1 | NA
TGTGCCAGCAGTTTAAAACTGGAGACCTACGAGCAGTACTTC | CASSLKLETYEQYF | TRBJ2-7 | TRBV27 | NA | NA
TGTGCCAGCAGTTTGCTTATAGACTCGAACACCGGGGAGCTGTTTTTT | CASSLLIDSNTGELFF | TRBJ2-2 | TRBV27 | NA | NA
TGTGCCAGCAGTTCTAGCGGGACATACCATCAGCCCCAGCATTTT | CASSSSGTYHQPQHF | TRBJ1-5 | TRBV27 | NA | NA
TGTGCCAGCAGAAAGACAGTGAGCTCCTACAATGAGCAGTTCTTC | CASRKTVSSYNEQFF | TRBJ2-1 | TRBV2 | NA | NA
TGTGCCAGCTCACCGGGGCCAGACTCTGGCTACACCTTC | CASSPGPDSGYTF | TRBJ1-2 | TRBV18 | NA | NA
TGTGCCAGCAGCTTTAGTGGGACAGGGAATTCACCCCTCCACTTT | CASSFSGTGNSPLHF | TRBJ1-6 | TRBV7-6 | TRBD1 | NA
TGTGCCACCAGCAGAGATCGGGGGGTTGATAGGGAGCAGTTCTTC | CATSRDRGVDREQFF | TRBJ2-1 | TRBV15 | TRBD2 | NA
TGTGCCAGCAGTGAAGCTTGGTCAGGGGGCAGCGGTGAAAAACTGTTTTTT | CASSEAWSGGSGEKLFF | TRBJ1-4 | TRBV6-1 | TRBD1 | NA
TGTGCCAGCAGCTTACCGGGGGGCGGGTACAATGAGCAGTTCTTC | CASSLPGGGYNEQFF | TRBJ2-1 | TRBV11-2 | NA | once
TGTGCCAGCACCACCCAGGGGGCCGCTGAAGCTTTCTTT | CASTTQGAAEAFF | TRBJ1-1 | TRBV6-1 | TRBD1 | NA
TGTGCCAGCAGCGCTTCGGGGGGGAGAACTGAAGCTTTCTTT | CASSASGGRTEAFF | TRBJ1-1 | TRBV11-2 | NA | NA
TGTGCCAGCACCGAACAGGGCTTGGGCACAGATACGCAGTATTTT | CASTEQGLGTDTQYF | TRBJ2-3 | TRBV2 | NA | few
TGCGCCAGCAGCCAAGAACCTCCTACAGGGATCTATGGCTACACCTTC | CASSQEPPTGIYGYTF | TRBJ1-2 | TRBV4-1 | NA | NA
TGCGCCAGCAGCTTGGCCCCCCGGACTAGCGGGGACTACAATGAGCAGTTCTTC | CASSLAPRTSGDYNEQFF | TRBJ2-1 | TRBV5-1 | TRBD2 | NA
TGTTCCAGCAGCTTGCCCGATGGGGGGATTCACGAGCAGTACTTC | CSSSLPDGGIHEQYF | TRBJ2-7 | TRBV7-9 | NA | NA
TGTGCCAGCAGCTTATCAGGGTCAAGCTATGGCTACACCTTC | CASSLSGSSYGYTF | TRBJ1-2 | TRBV5-8 | NA | few
TGTGCCAGCATGAGCGGATACAATGAGCAGTTCTTC | CASMSGYNEQFF | TRBJ2-1 | TRBV6-5 | NA | NA
TGTGCCAGCAGCGCCAGGGGTTTGGGAAACACCATATATTTT | CASSARGLGNTIYF | TRBJ1-3 | TRBV7-6 | NA | NA
TGTGCCAGCAGGGAGGACAGGGATTACAATGAGCAGTTCTTC | CASREDRDYNEQFF | TRBJ2-1 | TRBV6-5 | TRBD1 | NA
TGTGCCAGCAGCAGAGCTAGCGGGGGGGACTCCTACAATGAGCAGTTCTTC | CASSRASGGDSYNEQFF | TRBJ2-1 | TRBV7-2 | TRBD2 | NA
TGTGCCAGCAGCTTAGAGACAGGGGGCTTAATTTACGAGCAGTACTTC | CASSLETGGLIYEQYF | TRBJ2-7 | TRBV5-5 | TRBD1 | NA
TGTGCCAGCAGTTTAAGGGTGGGGACAGGTGGCCTCAATACGCAGTATTTT | CASSLRVGTGGLNTQYF | TRBJ2-3 | TRBV27 | TRBD1 | few
TGTGCCAGTGGGGACAGTGTTGAGACCATGAACACTGAAGCTTTCTTT | CASGDSVETMNTEAFF | TRBJ1-1 | TRBV19 | TRBD1 | once
TGTGCCAGCATTGCGGACAGGGCGGCTTTCTTT | CASIADRAAFF | TRBJ1-1 | TRBV28 | TRBD1 | NA
TGTGCCAGCAGTGAATATATCGGGGGTAGGACAGATACGCAGTATTTT | CASSEYIGGRTDTQYF | TRBJ2-3 | TRBV25-1 | NA | once
TGCGCCAGCAGCGGAGATCCTATCCAGGGATTATCCTACGAGCAGTACTTC | CASSGDPIQGLSYEQYF | TRBJ2-7 | TRBV5-1 | NA | once
TGTGCCAGCAGCTCCAGGGACAGGGAGTCCGGGGAGCTGTTTTTT | CASSSRDRESGELFF | TRBJ2-2 | TRBV7-8 | TRBD1 | NA
TGTGCCAGCAGCTTAGGACAGAACAATGAGCAGTTCTTC | CASSLGQNNEQFF | TRBJ2-1 | TRBV13 | NA | once